This TCR beta chain originates from a study of blood T cell repertoires in COVID-19. With 8 bases removed from V and 0 bases from J, the gap between germline ends came to 8 bases. CDR1 is ENHRY and CDR2 is SYGVKD in the germline V gene. This CDR3 spans 13 amino acids. Only in-frame clones appear in the TCRdb table, and some are missing; sequencing was by immunoSEQ multiplex PCR. The data contain tens of thousands of clones, around 86% of them seen just once; the ten biggest clones take up about 8.5%. The TCR comes from an elderly man with active or convalescent COVID-19. Sequenced sample: peripheral blood. The chain couples TRBV10-3 to TRBJ1-5; no reliable D call. The CDR3 nucleotides read TGTGCCATCGCTAGAAATAGCAATCAGCCCCAGCATTTT. Translating it yields CAIARNSNQPQHF.